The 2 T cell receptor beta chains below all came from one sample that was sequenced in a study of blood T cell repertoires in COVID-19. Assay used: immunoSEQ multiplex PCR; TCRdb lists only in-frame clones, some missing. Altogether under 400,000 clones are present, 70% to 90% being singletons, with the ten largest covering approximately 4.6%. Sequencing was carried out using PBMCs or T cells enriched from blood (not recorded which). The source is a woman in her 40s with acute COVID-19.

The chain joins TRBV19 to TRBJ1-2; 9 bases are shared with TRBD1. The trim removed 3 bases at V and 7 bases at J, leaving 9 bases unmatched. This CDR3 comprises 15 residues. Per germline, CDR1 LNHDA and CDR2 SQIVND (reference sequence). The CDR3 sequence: CASSMGQGLAAGYTF. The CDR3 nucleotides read TGTGCCAGTAGTATGGGACAGGGTTTAGCGGCTGGCTACACCTTC.

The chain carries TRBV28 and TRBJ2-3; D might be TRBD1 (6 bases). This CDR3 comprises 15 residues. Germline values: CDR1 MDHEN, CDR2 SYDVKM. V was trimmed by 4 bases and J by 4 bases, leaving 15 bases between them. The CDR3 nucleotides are TGTGCCAGCAGTTCTACAGGGTTAGGGTCAGATACGCAGTATTTT. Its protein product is CASSSTGLGSDTQYF.